The T cell receptor beta chain under discussion was sequenced for a study of blood T cell repertoires in COVID-19 (dated by TCRdb to 2018 to 2020). Broadly, across the study: Collaborator samples came from the United States, Italy and Spain and covered acute and convalescent phases of COVID-19. Sample metadata almost always included a de-identified subject ID, COVID-19 status, age in years and sex. A freely available public database, intended as a resource for researchers studying the immune response to SARS-CoV-2, is where the repertoires were released. The material from the prospective study consisted of cDNA or gDNA derived from T cells, B-cell-depleted T cells, or PBMCs. HLA class I and class II types, where available, came from metadata supplied by the sample provider rather than from assay-based typing. Samples came from the ongoing ImmuneRACE study (first 160 participants) plus 1,254 subjects from 6 global collaborators. Subjects who had been exposed to COVID-19, were actively infected with it, or had recovered from it provided the deeply sampled blood TCRbeta repertoires that made up the dataset.

V is reduced by 8 bases and J by 4 bases, leaving a spacing of 14 bases between them. CDR1 SNHLY and CDR2 FYNNEI are derived from the germline V gene. The CDR3 runs 14 amino acids, cysteine and phenylalanine included. The retained sequence is limited to the CDR3, 42 bases, with the frame set at the first base. Enrolling through a virtual design, the prospective study's participants ranged in age from roughly 18 to 89 years and lived across approximately 25 United States geographic areas. Cohort assignment in the prospective study relied on participant-reported clinical history from a screening survey and a study questionnaire. A participant counted as exposed if, within 2 weeks of entering the study, that participant had been in contact with someone who had a PCR-confirmed or clinician-diagnosed COVID-19 case. In the prospective study, whole blood, serum and a nasopharyngeal or oropharyngeal swab were collected from each participant by mobile phlebotomists. Additional blood draws and questionnaires over an approximately two-month period could optionally be provided by prospective study participants. Before DNA extraction, prospective study blood samples were shipped either frozen or at room temperature.

Note on this clone: No antigen is known for it. Base qualities are not at hand, and no much larger clone is one base apart.

TCRbeta CDR3 regions were amplified from genomic DNA using the immunoSEQ Assay, a bias-controlled multiplex PCR. As for the authors' bioinformatics: Within the assay, amplification of reference gene primers was used to estimate how many nucleated cells each sample contained. To quantify the absolute abundance of each unique TCRbeta CDR3 rearrangement, sequence reads were collapsed and filtered. For each sample, productive Simpson clonality was calculated by taking the square root of Simpson's diversity index across productive rearrangements. TCRdb stores this immuneACCESS table with in-frame sequences only. Part of the clones is absent; in the studies checked, under half of the shortfall reflects unresolved V genes, and no reason is known for the rest. V and J calls and clone size are as listed in that table; D and trimming were resolved from the DNA. The sample data list some 240,000 clones, and approximately 81% of these were observed just once. About 6.9% of the sample goes to the ten largest clones.

General conclusions and limits of the study: The quantity of clinical and demographic metadata differed by source and by participant and was supplied without curation.

The sample was PBMCs or T cells enriched from blood (not recorded which). Here the chain combines TRBV2 and TRBJ1-4; TRBD1 is possibly the D segment (6 matching bases). The sequence derives from a woman in her forties or fifties who had been exposed to COVID-19. The nucleotide sequence is given as TGTGCCAGCTCCTCGACAGGCCTTAATGAAAAACTGTTTTTT. Translated, this is CASSSTGLNEKLFF.